This T cell receptor beta chain was documented in a study of blood T cell repertoires in COVID-19. The overall study: Sites in the United States, Italy and Spain provided acute and convalescent COVID-19 samples. T cells, B-cell-depleted T cells, or PBMCs provided the cDNA or gDNA that served as material.

The authors' processing: Estimation of nucleated cell counts was performed using reference gene primer amplification. The data were produced by immunoSEQ multiplex PCR, yet TCRdb's version contains in-frame clones alone and is incomplete. V, J and clone size are taken as reported in that table, and D and trimming were inferred from the DNA itself. There are tens of thousands of clones in the sample; about four fifths occur only once, and over 15% lies in the top ten. V was trimmed by 7 bases and J by 2 bases, leaving 9 bases between them. This CDR3 region has 13 residues. The germline V gene encodes CDR1 MGHDK and CDR2 SYGVNS.

V usage is TRBV25-1 and J usage is TRBJ1-3, with D possibly TRBD1 on 5 matching bases. The sequenced material came from peripheral blood. The receptor's source is a human donor in a cohort sampled during active COVID-19. The CDR3 bases are TGTGCCAGCACTAGGGGTACTGGAAACACCATATATTTT. Protein: CASTRGTGNTIYF.